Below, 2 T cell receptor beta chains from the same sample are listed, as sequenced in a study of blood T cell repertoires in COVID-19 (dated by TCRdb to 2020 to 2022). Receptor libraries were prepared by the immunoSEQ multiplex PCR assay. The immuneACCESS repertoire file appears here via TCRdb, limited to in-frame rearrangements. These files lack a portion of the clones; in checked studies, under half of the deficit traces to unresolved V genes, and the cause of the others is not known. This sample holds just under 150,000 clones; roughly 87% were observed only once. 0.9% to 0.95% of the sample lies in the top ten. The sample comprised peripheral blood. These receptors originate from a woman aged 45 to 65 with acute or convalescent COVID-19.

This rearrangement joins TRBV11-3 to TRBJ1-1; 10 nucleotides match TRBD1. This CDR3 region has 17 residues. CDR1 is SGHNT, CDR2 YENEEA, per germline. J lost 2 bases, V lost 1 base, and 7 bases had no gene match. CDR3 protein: CASSLGQGATVNTEAFF. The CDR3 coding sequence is TGTGCCAGCAGCTTAGGACAGGGGGCGACGGTAAACACTGAAGCTTTCTTT. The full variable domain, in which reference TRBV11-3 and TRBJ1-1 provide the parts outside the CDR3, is EAGVVQSPRYKIIEKKQPVAFWCNPISGHNTLYWYLQNLGQGPELLIRYENEEAVDDSQLPKDRFSAERLKGVDSTLKIQPAELGDSAVYLCASSLGQGATVNTEAFFGQGTRLTVV.

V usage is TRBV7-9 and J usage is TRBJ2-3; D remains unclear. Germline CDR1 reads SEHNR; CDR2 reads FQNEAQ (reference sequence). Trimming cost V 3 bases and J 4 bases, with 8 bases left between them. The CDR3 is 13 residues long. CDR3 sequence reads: CASSFASADTQYF. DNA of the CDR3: TGTGCCAGCAGCTTTGCCTCAGCAGATACGCAGTATTTT.